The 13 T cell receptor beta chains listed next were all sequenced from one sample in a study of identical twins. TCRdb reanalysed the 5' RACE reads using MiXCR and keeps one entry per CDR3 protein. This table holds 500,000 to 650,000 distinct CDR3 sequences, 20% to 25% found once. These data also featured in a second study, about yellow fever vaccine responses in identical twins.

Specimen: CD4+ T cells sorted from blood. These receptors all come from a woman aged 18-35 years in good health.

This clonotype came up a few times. The CDR3 reads CASTQDNLVNNSPLHF. CDR3 bases: TGTGCCAGCACCCAGGACAACCTAGTAAATAATTCACCCCTCCACTTT. The chain employs TRBV7-9 and TRBJ1-6; D is perhaps TRBD1 (5 bases). The CDR3 length is 16 residues. V was shortened by 7 bases and J by 5 bases, with 18 bases between the two germline ends. In germline, CDR1 is SEHNR, CDR2 FQNEAQ (reference sequence).

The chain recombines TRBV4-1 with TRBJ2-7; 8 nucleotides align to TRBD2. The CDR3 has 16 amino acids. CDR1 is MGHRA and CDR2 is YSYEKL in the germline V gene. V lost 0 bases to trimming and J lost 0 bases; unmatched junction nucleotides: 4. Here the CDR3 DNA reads TGCGCCAGCAGCCAAGATCGGGGGGGGACCTCCTACGAGCAGTACTTC. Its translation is CASSQDRGGTSYEQYF.

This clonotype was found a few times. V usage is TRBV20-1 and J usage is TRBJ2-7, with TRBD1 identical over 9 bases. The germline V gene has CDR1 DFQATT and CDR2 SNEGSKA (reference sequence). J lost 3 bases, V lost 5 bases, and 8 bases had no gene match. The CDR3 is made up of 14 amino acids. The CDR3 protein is CSAGPTGGSYEQYV. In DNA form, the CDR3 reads TGCAGTGCTGGACCCACAGGGGGCAGCTACGAGCAGTACGTC.

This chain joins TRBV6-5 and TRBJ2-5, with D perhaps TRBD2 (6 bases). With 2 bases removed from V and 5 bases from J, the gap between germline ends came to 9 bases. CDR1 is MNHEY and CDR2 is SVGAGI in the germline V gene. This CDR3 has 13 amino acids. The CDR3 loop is CASSYGGRETQYF. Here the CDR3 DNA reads TGTGCCAGCAGTTACGGAGGGAGGGAGACCCAGTACTTC.

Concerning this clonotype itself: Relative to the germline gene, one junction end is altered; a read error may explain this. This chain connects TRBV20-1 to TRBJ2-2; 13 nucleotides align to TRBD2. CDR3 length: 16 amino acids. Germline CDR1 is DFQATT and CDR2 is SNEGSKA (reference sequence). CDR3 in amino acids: CCARAGLAGNTGELFF. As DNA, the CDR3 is TGCTGTGCTAGAGCGGGACTAGCGGGAAACACCGGGGAGCTGTTTTTT.

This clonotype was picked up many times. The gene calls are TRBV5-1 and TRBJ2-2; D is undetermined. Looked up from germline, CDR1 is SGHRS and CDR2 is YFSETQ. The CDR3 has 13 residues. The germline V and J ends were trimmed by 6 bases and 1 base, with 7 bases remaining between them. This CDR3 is CASNLENTGELFF. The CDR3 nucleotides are TGCGCCAGCAATTTAGAGAACACCGGGGAGCTGTTTTTT.

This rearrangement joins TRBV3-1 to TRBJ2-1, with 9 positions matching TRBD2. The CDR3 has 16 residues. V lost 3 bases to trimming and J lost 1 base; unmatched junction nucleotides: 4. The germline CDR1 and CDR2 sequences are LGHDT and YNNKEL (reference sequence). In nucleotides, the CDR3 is TGTGCCAGCAGCCATATAGCGGGAGCGTCCTACAATGAGCAGTTCTTC. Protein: CASSHIAGASYNEQFF.

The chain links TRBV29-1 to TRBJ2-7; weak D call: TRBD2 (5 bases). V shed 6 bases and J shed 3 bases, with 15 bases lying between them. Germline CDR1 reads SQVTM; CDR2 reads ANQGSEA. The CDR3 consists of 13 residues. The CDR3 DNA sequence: TGCAGCGTCCGAGAGGTAGCGAACTACGAGCAGTACTTC. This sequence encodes CSVREVANYEQYF.

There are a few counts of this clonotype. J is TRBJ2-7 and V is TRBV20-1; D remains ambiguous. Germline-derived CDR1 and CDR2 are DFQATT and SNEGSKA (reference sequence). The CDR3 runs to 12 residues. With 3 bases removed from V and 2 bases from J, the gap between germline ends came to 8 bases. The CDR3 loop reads CSASSAPYEQYV. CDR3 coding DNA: TGCAGTGCTAGCTCGGCCCCCTACGAGCAGTACGTC.

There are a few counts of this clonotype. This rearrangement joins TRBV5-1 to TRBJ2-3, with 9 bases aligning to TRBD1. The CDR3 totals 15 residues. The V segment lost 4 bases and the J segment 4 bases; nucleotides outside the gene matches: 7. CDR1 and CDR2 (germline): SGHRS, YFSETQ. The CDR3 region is CASSGRDRASDTQYF. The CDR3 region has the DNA TGCGCCAGCAGCGGACGGGACAGGGCATCAGATACGCAGTATTTT.

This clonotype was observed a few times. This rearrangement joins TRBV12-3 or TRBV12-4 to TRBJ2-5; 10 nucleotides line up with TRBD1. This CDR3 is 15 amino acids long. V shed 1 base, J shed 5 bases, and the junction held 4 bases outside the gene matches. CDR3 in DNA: TGTGCCAGCAGTTTAGGGGGACAGGGGTTGGAGACCCAGTACTTC. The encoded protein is CASSLGGQGLETQYF.

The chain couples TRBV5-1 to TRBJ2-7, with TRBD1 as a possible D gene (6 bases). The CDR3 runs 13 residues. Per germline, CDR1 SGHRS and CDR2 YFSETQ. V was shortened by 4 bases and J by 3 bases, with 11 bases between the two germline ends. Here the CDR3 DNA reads TGCGCCAGCAGCCACGGGACAAACTACGAGCAGTACTTC. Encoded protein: CASSHGTNYEQYF. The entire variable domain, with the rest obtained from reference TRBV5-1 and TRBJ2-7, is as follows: KAGVTQTPRYLIKTRGQQVTLSCSPISGHRSVSWYQQTPGQGLQFLFEYFSETQRNKGNFPGRFSGRQFSNSRSEMNVSTLELGDSALYLCASSHGTNYEQYFGPGTRLTVT.

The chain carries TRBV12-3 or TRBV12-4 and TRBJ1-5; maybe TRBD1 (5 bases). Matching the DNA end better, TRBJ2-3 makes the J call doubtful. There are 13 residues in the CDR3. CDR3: CASSFQGNQPQYF. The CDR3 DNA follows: TGTGCCAGCAGTTTTCAGGGAAATCAGCCCCAGTATTTT.